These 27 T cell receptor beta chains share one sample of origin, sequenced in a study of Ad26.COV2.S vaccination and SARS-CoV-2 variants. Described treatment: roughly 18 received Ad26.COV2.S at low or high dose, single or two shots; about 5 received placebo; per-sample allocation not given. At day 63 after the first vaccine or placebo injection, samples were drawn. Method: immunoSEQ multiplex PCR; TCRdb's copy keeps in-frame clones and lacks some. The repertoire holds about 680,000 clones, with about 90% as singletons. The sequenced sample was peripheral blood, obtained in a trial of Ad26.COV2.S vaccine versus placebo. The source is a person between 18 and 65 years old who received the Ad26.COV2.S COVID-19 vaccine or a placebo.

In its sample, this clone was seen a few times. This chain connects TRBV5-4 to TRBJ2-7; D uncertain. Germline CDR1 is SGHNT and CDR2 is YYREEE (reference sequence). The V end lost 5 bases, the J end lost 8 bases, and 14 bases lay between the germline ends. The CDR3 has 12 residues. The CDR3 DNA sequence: TGTGCCAGCAGTTTTGGCCCCCTCAAGCAGTACTTC. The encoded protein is CASSFGPLKQYF.

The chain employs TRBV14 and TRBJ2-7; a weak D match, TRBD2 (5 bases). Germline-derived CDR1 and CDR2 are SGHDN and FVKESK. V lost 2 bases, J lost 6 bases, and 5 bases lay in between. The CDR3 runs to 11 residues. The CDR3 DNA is TGTGCCAGCAGCCAACGGGGCGAGCAGTACTTC. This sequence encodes CASSQRGEQYF.

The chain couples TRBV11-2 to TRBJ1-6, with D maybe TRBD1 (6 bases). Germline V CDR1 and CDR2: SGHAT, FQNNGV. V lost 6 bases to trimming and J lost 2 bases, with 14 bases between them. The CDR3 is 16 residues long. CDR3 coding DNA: TGTGCCAGCAGAGTTAATACAGGGACCTATAATTCACCCCTCCACTTT. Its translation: CASRVNTGTYNSPLHF. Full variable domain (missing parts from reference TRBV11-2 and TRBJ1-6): EAGVAQSPRYKIIEKRQSVAFWCNPISGHATLYWYQQILGQGPKLLIQFQNNGVVDDSQLPKDRFSAERLKGVDSTLKIQPAKLEDSAVYLCASRVNTGTYNSPLHFGNGTRLTVT.

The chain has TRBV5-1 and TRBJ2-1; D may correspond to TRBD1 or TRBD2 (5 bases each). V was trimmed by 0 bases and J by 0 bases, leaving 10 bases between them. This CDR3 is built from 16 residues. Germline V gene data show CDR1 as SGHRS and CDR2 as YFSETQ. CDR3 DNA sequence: TGCGCCAGCAGCTTGGGGGGGATTAGCTCCTACAATGAGCAGTTCTTC. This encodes CASSLGGISSYNEQFF.

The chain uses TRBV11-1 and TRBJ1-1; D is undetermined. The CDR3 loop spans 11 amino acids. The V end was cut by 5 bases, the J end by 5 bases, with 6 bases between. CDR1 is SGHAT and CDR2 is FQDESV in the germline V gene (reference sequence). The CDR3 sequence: CASSRGTEAFF. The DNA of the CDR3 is TGTGCCAGCAGCCGGGGAACTGAAGCTTTCTTT.

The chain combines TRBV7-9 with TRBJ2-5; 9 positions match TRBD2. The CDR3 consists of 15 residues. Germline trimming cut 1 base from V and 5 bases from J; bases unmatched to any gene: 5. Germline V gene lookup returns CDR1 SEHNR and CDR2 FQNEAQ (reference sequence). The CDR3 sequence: CASSLVASGVETQYF. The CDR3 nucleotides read TGTGCCAGCAGCTTAGTTGCTAGCGGGGTTGAGACCCAGTACTTC. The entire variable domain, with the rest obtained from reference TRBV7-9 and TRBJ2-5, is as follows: DTGVSQNPRHKITKRGQNVTFRCDPISEHNRLYWYRQTLGQGPEFLTYFQNEAQLEKSRLLSDRFSAERPKGSFSTLEIQRTEQGDSAMYLCASSLVASGVETQYFGPGTRLLVL.

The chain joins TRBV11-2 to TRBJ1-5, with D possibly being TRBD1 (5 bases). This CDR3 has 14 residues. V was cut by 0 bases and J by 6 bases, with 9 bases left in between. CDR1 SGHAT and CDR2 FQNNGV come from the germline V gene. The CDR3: CASSLDLGGQPQHF. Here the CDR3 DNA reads TGTGCCAGCAGCTTAGATTTGGGGGGTCAGCCCCAGCATTTT. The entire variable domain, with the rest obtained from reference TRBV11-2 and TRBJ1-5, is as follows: EAGVAQSPRYKIIEKRQSVAFWCNPISGHATLYWYQQILGQGPKLLIQFQNNGVVDDSQLPKDRFSAERLKGVDSTLKIQPAKLEDSAVYLCASSLDLGGQPQHFGDGTRLSIL.

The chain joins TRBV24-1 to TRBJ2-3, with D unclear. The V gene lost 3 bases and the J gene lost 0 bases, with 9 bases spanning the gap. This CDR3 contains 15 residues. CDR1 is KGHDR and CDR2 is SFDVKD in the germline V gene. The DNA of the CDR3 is TGTGCCACCAGTGATCGACACTCTAGCACAGATACGCAGTATTTT. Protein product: CATSDRHSSTDTQYF.

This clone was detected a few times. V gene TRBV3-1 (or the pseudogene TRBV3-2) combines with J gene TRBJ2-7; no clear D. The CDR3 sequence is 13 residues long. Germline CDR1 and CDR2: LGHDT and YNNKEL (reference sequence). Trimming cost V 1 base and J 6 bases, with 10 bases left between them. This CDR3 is CASSQVRRSEQYF. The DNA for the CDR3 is TGTGCCAGCAGCCAAGTAAGGCGGTCCGAGCAGTACTTC.

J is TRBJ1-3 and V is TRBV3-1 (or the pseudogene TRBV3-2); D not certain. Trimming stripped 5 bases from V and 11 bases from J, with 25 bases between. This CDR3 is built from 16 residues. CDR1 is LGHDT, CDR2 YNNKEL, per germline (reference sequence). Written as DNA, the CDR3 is TGTGCCAGCAGCATGGGGAGATGGCCTTACCAAACACCCATATATTTT. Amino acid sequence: CASSMGRWPYQTPIYF.

This chain's CDR3 is CASSFGRVLDTQYF. The CDR3 DNA follows: TGTGCCAGCAGCTTTGGACGGGTCTTAGATACGCAGTATTTT. The rearrangement joins TRBV7-9 to TRBJ2-3; the D is unclear. V shed 3 bases and J shed 5 bases, with 12 bases lying between them. Germline CDR1 SEHNR, CDR2 FQNEAQ (reference sequence). This CDR3 comprises 14 residues.

The chain's CDR3 is CASSLLAGGNNEQFF. CDR3 bases: TGTGCCAGCAGCCTTCTAGCGGGGGGTAACAATGAGCAGTTCTTC. The J gene is TRBJ2-1, the V gene TRBV4-2, with TRBD2 matching over 11 bases. The CDR3 is 15 residues long. CDR1 and CDR2 from the germline V gene are LGHNA and YNFKEQ. Unmatched junction bases numbered 4, after V lost 4 bases and J lost 5 bases.

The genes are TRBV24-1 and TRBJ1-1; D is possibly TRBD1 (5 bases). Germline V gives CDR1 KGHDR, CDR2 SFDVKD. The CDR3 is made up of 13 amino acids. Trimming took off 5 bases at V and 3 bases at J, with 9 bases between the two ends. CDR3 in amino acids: CATSGWGDTEAFF. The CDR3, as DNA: TGTGCCACCAGTGGGTGGGGGGACACTGAAGCTTTCTTT.

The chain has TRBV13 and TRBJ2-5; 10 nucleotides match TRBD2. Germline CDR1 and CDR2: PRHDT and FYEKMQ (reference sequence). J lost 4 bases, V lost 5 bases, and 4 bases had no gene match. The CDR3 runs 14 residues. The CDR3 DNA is TGTGCCAGCAGCCCGGGACTAGCGACAGAGACCCAGTACTTC. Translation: CASSPGLATETQYF. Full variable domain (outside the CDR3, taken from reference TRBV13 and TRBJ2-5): AAGVIQSPRHLIKEKRETATLKCYPIPRHDTVYWYQQGPGQDPQFLISFYEKMQSDKGSIPDRFSAQQFSDYHSELNMSSLELGDSALYFCASSPGLATETQYFGPGTRLLVL.

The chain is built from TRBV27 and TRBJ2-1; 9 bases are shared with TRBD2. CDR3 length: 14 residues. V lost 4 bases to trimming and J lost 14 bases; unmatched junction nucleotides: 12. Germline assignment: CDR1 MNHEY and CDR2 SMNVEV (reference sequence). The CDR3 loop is CASSWGGGGAEEFF. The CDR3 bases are TGTGCCAGCAGTTGGGGTGGCGGGGGGGCCGAAGAGTTCTTC.

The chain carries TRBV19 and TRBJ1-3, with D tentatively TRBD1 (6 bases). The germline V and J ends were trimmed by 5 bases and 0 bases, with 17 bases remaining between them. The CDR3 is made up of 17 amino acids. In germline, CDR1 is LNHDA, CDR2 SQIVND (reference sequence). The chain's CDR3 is CASSPSPTGRSGNTIYF. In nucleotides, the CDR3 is TGTGCCAGTAGTCCCTCCCCAACAGGGCGCTCTGGAAACACCATATATTTT. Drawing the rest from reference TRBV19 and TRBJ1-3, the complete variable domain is DGGITQSPKYLFRKEGQNVTLSCEQNLNHDAMYWYRQDPGQGLRLIYYSQIVNDFQKGDIAEGYSVSREKKESFPLTVTSAQKNPTAFYLCASSPSPTGRSGNTIYFGEGSWLTVV.

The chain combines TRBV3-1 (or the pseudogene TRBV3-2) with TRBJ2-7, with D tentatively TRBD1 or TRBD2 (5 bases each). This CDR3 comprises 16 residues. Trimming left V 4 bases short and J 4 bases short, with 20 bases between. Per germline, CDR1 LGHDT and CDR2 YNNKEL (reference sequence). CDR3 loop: CASSRRDRDLKYEQYF. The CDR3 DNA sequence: TGTGCCAGCAGCCGCCGGGATCGGGACCTCAAATACGAGCAGTACTTC.

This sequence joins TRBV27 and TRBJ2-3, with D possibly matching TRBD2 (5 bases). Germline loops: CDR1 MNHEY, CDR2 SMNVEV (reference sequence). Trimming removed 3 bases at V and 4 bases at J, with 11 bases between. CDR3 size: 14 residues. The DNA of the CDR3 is TGTGCCAGCAGTTTTCTAGCTCGGCCAGATACGCAGTATTTT. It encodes CASSFLARPDTQYF.

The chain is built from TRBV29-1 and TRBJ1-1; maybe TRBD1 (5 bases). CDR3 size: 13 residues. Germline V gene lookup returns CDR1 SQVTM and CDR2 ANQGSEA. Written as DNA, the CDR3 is TGCAGTGGATACAGGTTTCAGAACACTGAAGCTTTCTTT. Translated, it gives CSGYRFQNTEAFF.

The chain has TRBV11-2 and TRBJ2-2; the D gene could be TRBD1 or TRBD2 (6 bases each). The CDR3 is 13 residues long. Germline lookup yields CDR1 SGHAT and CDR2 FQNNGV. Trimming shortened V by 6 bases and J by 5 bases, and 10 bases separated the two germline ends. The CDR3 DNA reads TGTGCCAGCAGTCAAGGGGGGACCGGGGAGCTGTTTTTT. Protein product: CASSQGGTGELFF.

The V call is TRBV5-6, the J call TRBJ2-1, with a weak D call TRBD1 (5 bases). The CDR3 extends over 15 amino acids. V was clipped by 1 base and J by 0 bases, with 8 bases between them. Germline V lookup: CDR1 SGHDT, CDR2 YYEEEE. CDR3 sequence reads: CASSLLQGSYNEQFF. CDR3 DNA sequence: TGTGCCAGCAGCTTGCTCCAGGGCTCCTACAATGAGCAGTTCTTC.

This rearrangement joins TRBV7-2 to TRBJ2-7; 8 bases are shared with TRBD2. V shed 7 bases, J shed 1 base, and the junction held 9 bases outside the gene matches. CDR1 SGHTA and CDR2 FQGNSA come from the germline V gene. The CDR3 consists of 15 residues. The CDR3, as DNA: TGTGCCAGCACTCAAGCCAGCGGGGGTTCCTACGAGCAGTACTTC. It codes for CASTQASGGSYEQYF.

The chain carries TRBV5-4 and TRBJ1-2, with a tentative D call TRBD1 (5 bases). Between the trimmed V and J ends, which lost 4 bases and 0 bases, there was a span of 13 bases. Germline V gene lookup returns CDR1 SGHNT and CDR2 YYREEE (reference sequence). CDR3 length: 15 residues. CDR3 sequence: CASSTPRQSNYGYTF. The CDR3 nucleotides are TGTGCCAGCAGCACCCCTAGACAGTCTAACTATGGCTACACCTTC. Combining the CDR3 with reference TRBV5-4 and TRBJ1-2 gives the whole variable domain ETGVTQSPTHLIKTRGQQVTLRCSSQSGHNTVSWYQQALGQGPQFIFQYYREEENGRGNFPPRFSGLQFPNYSSELNVNALELDDSALYLCASSTPRQSNYGYTFGSGTRLTVV.

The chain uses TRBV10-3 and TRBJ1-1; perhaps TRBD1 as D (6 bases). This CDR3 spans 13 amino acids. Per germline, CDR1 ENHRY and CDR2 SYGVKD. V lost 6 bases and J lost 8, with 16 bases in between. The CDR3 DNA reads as TGTGCCATCAGCCGCCCTAACAGGGCAGAAGCTTTCTTT. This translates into CAISRPNRAEAFF.

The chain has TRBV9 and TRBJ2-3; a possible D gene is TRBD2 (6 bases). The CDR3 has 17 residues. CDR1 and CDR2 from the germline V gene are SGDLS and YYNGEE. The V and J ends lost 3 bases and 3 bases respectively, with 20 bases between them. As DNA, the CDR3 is TGTGCCAGCAGCGCCCAGACGGGGGTCTCTTGGACAGATACGCAGTATTTT. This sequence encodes CASSAQTGVSWTDTQYF.

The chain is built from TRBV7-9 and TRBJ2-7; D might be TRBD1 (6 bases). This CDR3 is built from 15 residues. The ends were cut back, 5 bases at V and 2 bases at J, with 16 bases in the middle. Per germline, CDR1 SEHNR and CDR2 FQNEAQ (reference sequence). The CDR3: CASSLDRSQAYEQYF. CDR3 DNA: TGTGCCAGCAGCCTCGACAGGTCCCAGGCCTACGAGCAGTACTTC. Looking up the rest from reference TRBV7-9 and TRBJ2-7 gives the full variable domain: DTGVSQNPRHKITKRGQNVTFRCDPISEHNRLYWYRQTLGQGPEFLTYFQNEAQLEKSRLLSDRFSAERPKGSFSTLEIQRTEQGDSAMYLCASSLDRSQAYEQYFGPGTRLTVT.

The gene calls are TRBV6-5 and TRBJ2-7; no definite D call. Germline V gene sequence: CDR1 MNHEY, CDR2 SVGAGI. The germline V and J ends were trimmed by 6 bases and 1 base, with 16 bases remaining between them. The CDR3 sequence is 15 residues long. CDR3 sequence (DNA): TGTGCCAGCAGACGGAAGTCGACACGGTCCTACGAGCAGTACTTC. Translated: CASRRKSTRSYEQYF.